This T cell receptor beta chain was profiled in a study of T cell repertoires in cytomegalovirus infection. About the study: Evidence of both CMV infection and a matching HLA type came from public TCR beta signatures.

Whole-study results and caveats: HLA-C-restricted CMV-specific TCR beta clonotypes were dominant in the ex vivo response. Carriers of CMV and the relevant HLA type were discriminated by public TCR beta frequency.

Comments on this clonotype: Antigen specificity is unknown.

TCRdb reprocessed the reads with MiXCR, giving one entry per CDR3 protein. This table holds roughly 68,000 distinct CDR3 sequences, 22% found once. The CDR3 length is 15 residues. V was pared by 6 bases and J by 6 bases, with 10 bases of the junction left unmatched. Germline assignment: CDR1 SNHLY and CDR2 FYNNEI. The chain combines TRBV2 with TRBJ2-1, with 8 bases that match TRBD1. The sequenced sample consisted of PBMCs, sequenced either directly or after in vitro stimulation (not recorded which). The TCR originated in a human donor in good health (CMV status not recorded). Some clones in this sample may be carry-over from other donors' samples. CDR3 sequence: CASRRDRGNGNEQFF. The DNA for the CDR3 is TGTGCCAGCAGGAGAGACAGGGGTAATGGCAATGAGCAGTTCTTC.